This TCR beta chain was sequenced for a study of human T cells and chemical hapten exposure. For the study at large: Patients had diphenylcyclopropenone applied to the scalp weekly throughout the approximately 25-week study.

Specified time point: patch test 2, 6 weeks after DPC sensitization. Treatment: therapeutic diphenylcyclopropenone sensitization with weekly scalp DPC. This clonotype was detected many times. The target antigen is unknown. Study-wide points: Controls had significantly fewer large CDR3 similarity clusters than were formed by expanded TCRs.

This CDR3 is built from 16 residues. CDR1 is MDHEN and CDR2 is SYDVKM in the germline V gene. V was clipped by 1 base and J by 1 base; unmatched bases: 4. MiXCR, run by TCRdb on the RACE reads, gives a single entry per CDR3 protein. The data hold a few hundred thousand distinct CDR3 sequences, with around 6% observed a single time. The rearrangement joins TRBV28 to TRBJ1-5; TRBD1 matches 7 bases. The sequenced sample was whole blood, obtained in connection with sensitization to the hapten diphenylcyclopropenone (DPC). The clonotype originates from a woman in her late teens or twenties with alopecia areata. Some clones in this sample may be carry-over from other donors' samples. CDR3 sequence (DNA): TGTGCCAGCAGTTTATCCGGGACAGCGAGCAATCAGCCCCAGCATTTT. It yields the protein CASSLSGTASNQPQHF.